This TCR beta chain came from a study of graft-versus-host responses after intestinal transplantation. Study background: Anti-thymocyte globulin was used for induction in all recipients, who then took tacrolimus and steroids for 2 to 4 years.

Produced via immunoSEQ multiplex PCR; TCRdb's table is partial and in-frame only. Among about 23,000 clones, 90% to 95% were seen once, and the ten largest hold roughly 1.9%. V lost 0 bases, J lost 0 bases, and 16 bases lay in between. The CDR3 loop spans 18 amino acids. Germline CDR1 reads MDHEN; CDR2 reads SYDVKM. This chain connects TRBV28 to TRBJ2-3; D may be TRBD1 or TRBD2 (7 bases each). This TCR was sampled from a human patient who received an intestinal transplant, so some T cells may come from the graft donor. The source material was PBMCs, sampled around 38 days after intestinal transplant. The DNA for the CDR3 is TGTGCCAGCAGTTTATGGTGGGGGAGGGGGCCTAGCACAGATACGCAGTATTTT. Translated: CASSLWWGRGPSTDTQYF.